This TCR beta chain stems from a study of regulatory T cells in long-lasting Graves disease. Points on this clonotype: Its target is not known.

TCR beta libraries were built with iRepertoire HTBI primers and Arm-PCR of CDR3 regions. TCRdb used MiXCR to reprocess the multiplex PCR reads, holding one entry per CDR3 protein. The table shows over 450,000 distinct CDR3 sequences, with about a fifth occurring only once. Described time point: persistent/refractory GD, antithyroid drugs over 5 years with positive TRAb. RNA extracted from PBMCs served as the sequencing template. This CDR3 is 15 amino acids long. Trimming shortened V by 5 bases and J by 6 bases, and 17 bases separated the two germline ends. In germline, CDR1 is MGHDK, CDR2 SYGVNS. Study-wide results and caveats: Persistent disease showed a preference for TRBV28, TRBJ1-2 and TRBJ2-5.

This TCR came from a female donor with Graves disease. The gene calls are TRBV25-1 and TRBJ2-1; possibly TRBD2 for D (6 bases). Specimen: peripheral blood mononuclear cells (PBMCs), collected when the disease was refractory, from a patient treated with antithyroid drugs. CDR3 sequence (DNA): TGTGCCAGCAGTTCAGGTCGGGAGTTGTCCAATGAGCAGTTCTTC. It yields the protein CASSSGRELSNEQFF.